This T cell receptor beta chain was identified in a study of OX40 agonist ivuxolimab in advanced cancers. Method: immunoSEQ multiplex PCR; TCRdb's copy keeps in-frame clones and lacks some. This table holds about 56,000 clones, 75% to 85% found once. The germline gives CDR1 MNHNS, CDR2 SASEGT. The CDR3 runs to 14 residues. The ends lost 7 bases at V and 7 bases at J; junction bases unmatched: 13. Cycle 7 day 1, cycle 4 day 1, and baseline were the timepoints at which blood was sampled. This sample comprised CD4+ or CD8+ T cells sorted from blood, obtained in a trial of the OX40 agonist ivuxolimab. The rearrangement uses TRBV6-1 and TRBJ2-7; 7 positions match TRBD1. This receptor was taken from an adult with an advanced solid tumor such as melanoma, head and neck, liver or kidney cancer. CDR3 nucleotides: TGTGCCAGCATTGACCGGGACAGTCTACGTGAGCAGTACTTC. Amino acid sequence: CASIDRDSLREQYF.